Shown below are 7 T cell receptor beta chains from a single sample sequenced in a study of OX40 agonist ivuxolimab in advanced cancers. Data came from immunoSEQ multiplex PCR; TCRdb stores just in-frame clones and leaves some out. The sample comprises some 89,000 clones, 80% to 90% of which are singletons, and around 1.5% rests with the top ten. The sequenced sample was CD4+ or CD8+ T cells sorted from blood, obtained in a trial of the OX40 agonist ivuxolimab. Receptor source: an adult with an advanced solid tumor such as melanoma, head and neck, liver or kidney cancer.

The J gene is TRBJ2-3, the V gene TRBV9; 10 bases match TRBD1. Trimming took 5 bases from V and 4 from J; bases not matched to a gene: 10. The CDR3 is 16 amino acids. Per germline, CDR1 SGDLS and CDR2 YYNGEE. This chain's CDR3 is CASSYRSGQGPDTQYF. DNA of the CDR3: TGTGCCAGCAGTTATCGGTCGGGACAGGGGCCAGATACGCAGTATTTT. Together with reference TRBV9 and TRBJ2-3, the CDR3 gives the full variable domain: DSGVTQTPKHLITATGQRVTLRCSPRSGDLSVYWYQQSLDQGLQFLIQYYNGEERAKGNILERFSAQQFPDLHSELNLSSLELGDSALYFCASSYRSGQGPDTQYFGPGTRLTVL.

V is TRBV6-5 and J is TRBJ2-7; D tentatively fits TRBD1 or TRBD2 (5 bases each). CDR1 is MNHEY and CDR2 is SVGAGI in the germline V gene. The CDR3 totals 15 residues. Deletions cut 2 bases from V and 3 bases from J, with 14 bases between. The CDR3, as DNA: TGTGCCAGCAGTTACCCGGGGACGGGGATCTACGAGCAGTACTTC. This codes for CASSYPGTGIYEQYF.

This clone was picked up a small number of times. The CDR3 region is CAWSPSGWRQGYYGYTF. CDR3 nucleotide sequence: TGTGCCTGGAGTCCTTCGGGGTGGCGACAGGGGTACTATGGCTACACCTTC. The genes are TRBV30 and TRBJ1-2, with TRBD1 matching 8 bases. The V gene's germline CDR1 is GTSNPN and CDR2 SVGIG (reference sequence). The CDR3 extends over 17 amino acids. V lost 2 bases, J lost 3 bases, and 14 bases stayed unmatched.

The chain uses TRBV5-4 and TRBJ2-3, with D maybe TRBD2 (5 bases). Between the trimmed V and J ends, which lost 1 base and 4 bases, there was a span of 13 bases. Germline CDR1 and CDR2: SGHNT and YYREEE (reference sequence). This CDR3 is built from 15 residues. CDR3 DNA sequence: TGTGCCAGCAGCTTGACTAGAACCGGCCCAGATACGCAGTATTTT. Protein sequence: CASSLTRTGPDTQYF.

The chain links TRBV28 to TRBJ1-3; unclear D gene. Germline loops: CDR1 MDHEN, CDR2 SYDVKM. The CDR3 runs 13 residues. V lost 3 bases and J lost 3, with 6 bases in between. CDR3 bases: TGTGCCAGCAGTTTCCGGGGTGGAAACACCATATATTTT. Translated: CASSFRGGNTIYF. The full variable domain, its missing parts supplied by reference TRBV28 and TRBJ1-3, is DVKVTQSSRYLVKRTGEKVFLECVQDMDHENMFWYRQDPGLGLRLIYFSYDVKMKEKGDIPEGYSVSREKKERFSLILESASTNQTSMYLCASSFRGGNTIYFGEGSWLTVV.

V gene TRBV28 combines with J gene TRBJ2-5; 10 nucleotides align to TRBD1. CDR1 is MDHEN, CDR2 SYDVKM, per germline. J was trimmed by 6 bases and V by 7 bases; bases with no gene match: 14. CDR3 length: 16 amino acids. The CDR3 here is CASTNRQGARAQTQYF. Written as DNA, the CDR3 is TGTGCCAGCACCAACCGACAGGGGGCACGGGCGCAGACCCAGTACTTC.

The chain recombines TRBV18 with TRBJ1-6; D gene uncertain. The CDR3 spans 12 residues. V lost 5 bases, J lost 6 bases, and 5 bases lay in between. From germline, CDR1 is KGHSH and CDR2 LQKENI. Written as DNA, the CDR3 is TGTGCCAGCTCATCCCCTAATTCACCCCTCCACTTT. It yields the protein CASSSPNSPLHF.